This T cell receptor beta chain was captured by sequencing in a study of shared clonotypes between healthy human individuals. The CDR3 has 10 amino acids. CDR1 and CDR2 from the germline V gene are MNHNS and SASEGT. Trimming cost V 1 base and J 11 bases, with 5 bases left between them. The CD4+ fraction was divided into a CD45RA+ naive subset and a CD45RA-negative memory subset. This clone has at least ten counts. Assay used: immunoSEQ multiplex PCR; TCRdb lists only in-frame clones, some missing. The sample gives 950,000 to 1,100,000 clones, around 78% of which show up once; 0.6% to 0.75% is in the top ten.

V is TRBV6-1 and J is TRBJ1-1, with D uncertain. The receptor was derived from a man in his late teens or twenties in good health. Some clones in this sample may be carry-over from other donors' samples. The sample taken for sequencing was memory CD4+ T cells from PBMCs. Subset denoted: CD45RA-negative fraction. In DNA, the CDR3 is TGTGCCAGCAGTGAAGGAAGTGCTTTCTTT. Translating it yields CASSEGSAFF.